A selection of T cell receptor beta chains follows, all from one sample in a study of blood T cells in healthy people across ages. Using its own MiXCR run on the 5' RACE reads, TCRdb lists one record per CDR3 protein. The profile shows 1.4 million to 1.5 million distinct CDR3 sequences, approximately 40% of them singletons. The material sequenced was blood. The receptors stem from a woman between 18 and 29 years old in good health. CDR3s include the opening cysteine and the closing phenylalanine or tryptophan. The order of the fields is V gene, CDR3 length, clone size, J gene, D gene, CDR3 DNA, CDR3 protein. The D gene is left open where the match is weak. A row's size may be missing; if present it is once, few, many or a size class.

>TRBV5-1|14|few|TRBJ2-3|NA
TGCGCCAGCAGACCCCTCAAGGGGATAGATACGCAGTATTTT
CASRPLKGIDTQYF
>TRBV28|18|once|TRBJ1-5|NA
TGTGCCAGCAGTTTACCCACAGAGGCCTCTCATCAGGATCAGCCCCAGCATTTT
CASSLPTEASHQDQPQHF
>TRBV19|16|many|TRBJ2-7|NA
TGTGCCAGTAGTATAGAGGTCTTAGGAAATCGTAACGAGCAGTACTTC
CASSIEVLGNRNEQYF
>TRBV4-1|15|few|TRBJ1-2|NA
TGCGCCAGCAGCCAAGTTGGGGGGTCGGCCTATGGCTACACCTTC
CASSQVGGSAYGYTF
>TRBV18|16|few|TRBJ2-7|TRBD1
TGTGCCAGCTCACCACCGGAGACAGGGGGGTCCTACGAGCAGTACTTC
CASSPPETGGSYEQYF
>TRBV20-1|16|NA|TRBJ2-1|TRBD2
TGCAGTGCTAGAGTTGCTAGCGGGGAATCCTACAATGAGCAGTTCTTC
CSARVASGESYNEQFF
>TRBV12-3/TRBV12-4|15|NA|TRBJ1-2|TRBD1
TGTGCCAGCAGTTTCACCACCGGGACAGGGGGCGGCTACACCTTC
CASSFTTGTGGGYTF
>TRBV7-9|15|few|TRBJ1-6|NA
TGTGCCAGCACCCCGTCCGGGGAAATGCATTCACCCCTCCACTTT
CASTPSGEMHSPLHF
>TRBV18|12|few|TRBJ2-3|NA
TGTGCCAGCAGCCCAGCGCCAGATACGCAGTATTTT
CASSPAPDTQYF
>TRBV28|14|NA|TRBJ2-7|TRBD2
TGTGCCAGCAGTTATAGCGGGGGGGCGCGGGAGCAGTACTTC
CASSYSGGAREQYF
>TRBV3-1|17|NA|TRBJ1-2|TRBD1
TGTGCCAGCAGCGACAGGGATCCCGGACCGGCCGGGGATGGCTACACCTTC
CASSDRDPGPAGDGYTF
>TRBV30|15|NA|TRBJ1-2|TRBD1
TGTGCCTGGGAGAGGGGACAGGGTGTCGGGTATGGCTACACCTTC
CAWERGQGVGYGYTF
>TRBV5-5|14|NA|TRBJ1-2|NA
TGTGCCAGCAGCGCCCAGGCAGGCGTCTATGGCTACACCTTC
CASSAQAGVYGYTF
>TRBV6-1|15|NA|TRBJ1-5|NA
TGTGCCAGCAGTGAAGCAGGGCAGGGTTATCAGCCCCAGCATTTT
CASSEAGQGYQPQHF
>TRBV28|15|few|TRBJ2-1|TRBD2
TGTGCCAGCAGAGGGGCGGGAGTCTCCTCCAATGAGCAGTTCTTC
CASRGAGVSSNEQFF
>TRBV29-1|13|many|TRBJ1-2|TRBD1
TGCAGCGTTAACAGGGGTATATCAGAAGGCTACACCTTC
CSVNRGISEGYTF